This T cell receptor (beta chain) was sequenced for a study of naive and memory T cell subsets (dated by TCRdb to the late 2010s). In terms of the full investigation: According to the figure summarizing the samples, there were around ten blood donors, 7 tuberculin skin test biopsies and 3 saline control biopsies. PCR2 was typically performed as a SYBR Green qPCR that was stopped at a set threshold, although end-point PCR (roughly 6 cycles) could be used instead for low-input samples. What the authors observed across the whole study: The potential sensitivity of the RNA-based method to TCR transcript changes with T cell activation and differentiation was acknowledged.

This clonotype was observed many times. The target of this receptor is not known. Per-base qualities were not stored, and no clone one base away is much larger. The method was 5' RACE. The ligated cDNA was amplified by four rounds of PCR, in which nested alpha and beta constant region primers were used together with the SP2 primer. TCR RNA was reverse transcribed with SuperScript IV using alpha and beta constant region primers for the blood and skin samples. An oligonucleotide carrying the Illumina SP2 primer and a UMI was ligated to the 3' end of the cDNA by means of T4 RNA ligase 1. The 12-nucleotide UMI was composed of two random hexamers separated by an eight-base spacer, which was included to prevent hairpin formation. From the second PCR onward, the TCR alpha and beta chain libraries were handled separately, and dual indexing was used for multiplexing. After pooling, the indexed libraries were analyzed by capillary electrophoresis and sequenced on either an Illumina MiSeq or NextSeq. PhiX DNA at roughly 5-7.5% was added to the libraries to raise base diversity and improve cluster recognition. The authors processed their data as follows. Demultiplexor extracted UMIs from read 2, combined them with read 1 TCR sequence, and split reads by sample indices. Decombinator identified V and J genes and V-J junctions, assigning each TCR a five-part identifier including V and J deletions. Collapsinator used UMIs to correct sequencing errors and PCR amplification heterogeneity, producing a UMI-based abundance for each TCR. CDR3Translator turned identifiers into nucleotide sequence, translated that sequence into amino acids, and pulled out CDR3 regions based on terminal motifs. Error-corrected alpha and beta TCR counts from blood and skin were compared after normalization to input RNA amount. The public reads were reanalyzed by TCRdb: fastp trimming at Q25, MiXCR alignment, in-frame beta chains only. Every entry covers one CDR3 protein and lists the most common genes and DNA from its rows. What appears here as the V and J calls and clone size reflects TCRdb's work, not the paper's. Counted in this sample were tens of thousands of distinct CDR3 sequences; 7.6% of them appeared once. The leading ten clones occupy around 9.8% of the sample.

The study reported a robust and sensitive protocol to amplify, sequence and analyze TCRs, based on 3' ligation of a UMI-containing oligonucleotide to TCR cDNA. For whole blood analysis, more than 2 ml of peripheral blood was drawn from adult healthy volunteers into Tempus tubes, and RNA was extracted according to the manufacturer's instructions. Before reverse transcription, total RNA that had not been cell sorted was treated with RQ1 DNase, with a target input of 1 to 1000 ng. Libraries were prepared from skin biopsies and whole blood so that pipeline robustness could be tested in samples in which T cells form a minority population. The CDR1 and CDR2 encoded by the germline V gene (reference sequence) are SEHNR and FQNEAQ. The junction carries 15 bases between V and J, which are trimmed by 2 bases and 11 bases respectively. From the cysteine through the phenylalanine, the CDR3 covers 13 amino acids. Here the CDR3 DNA is all that survives: 39 bases in frame from base 1.

The TCR sequence derives from a female donor in good health. The rearrangement joined TRBV7-9 to TRBJ1-1; no D gene is confidently identified. The nucleotide sequence is given as TGTGCCAGCAGCTTATTAGGCGCCCCTGGGGCTTTCTTT. The resulting protein is CASSLLGAPGAFF.